These 28 T cell receptor beta chains originate from one sample sequenced in a study of CD8 T cells in ankylosing spondylitis. Broader study findings: There was a TCR beta motif, made of eight highly homologous variants, that appeared characteristic of ankylosing spondylitis blood.

TCRdb itself ran the 5' RACE reads through MiXCR, one entry per CDR3 protein. The sample includes around 490,000 distinct CDR3 sequences, approximately 5% of them seen just once. These receptors' targets are unknown. The sequencing sample was made of blood, either unsorted or a sorted T cell fraction (not recorded which). These receptors originate from a male donor with ankylosing spondylitis.

This clonotype was seen repeatedly, ten times or more. One end of the junction is discordant with germline, which a read error may explain. The chain recombines TRBV12-3 or TRBV12-4 with TRBJ2-7, with 9 bases that match TRBD1. The CDR3 is made up of 14 amino acids. The CDR3 DNA reads as TGTGCCAGCAGAGGAACGGGACAGGGTGGGTTTTCGAACTTC. Translating gives CASRGTGQGGFSNF.

This clonotype came up many times. The gene calls are TRBV7-2 and TRBJ2-7; 10 nucleotides match TRBD2. The germline V gene has CDR1 SGHTA and CDR2 FQGNSA. The CDR3 sequence is 15 residues long. V lost 6 bases and J lost 2; bases outside the gene matches: 7. CDR3 DNA: TGTGCCAGCAGGCGAGATCTAGCGGGAGCCTACGAGCAGTACTTC. Amino acid sequence: CASRRDLAGAYEQYF.

Ten or more counts support this clonotype. Because the CDR3 is missing its conserved closing phenylalanine or tryptophan, this is likely a read error. The limits of the CDR3 on the DNA are not certain, so only TCRdb's listed CDR3 is given. The chain combines TRBV21-1 with TRBJ1-2. TRBV21-1 is classified as a pseudogene. The CDR3 numbers 9 amino acids, ends counted. The CDR3 reads CASSKDRGE.

This clonotype was observed at least ten times. This chain joins TRBV9 and TRBJ2-1, with 9 bases matching TRBD1. CDR3 size: 15 residues. Germline V gene sequence: CDR1 SGDLS, CDR2 YYNGEE. V lost 4 bases, J lost 5 bases, and 7 bases stayed unmatched. CDR3 amino acids: CASSKTGGKDNEQFF. CDR3 sequence (DNA): TGTGCCAGCAGCAAGACAGGGGGTAAGGACAATGAGCAGTTCTTC.

This clonotype occurred many times. The chain couples TRBV7-9 to TRBJ2-7; 9 bases are shared with TRBD1. V shed 8 bases, J shed 3 bases, and the junction held 8 bases outside the gene matches. The CDR3 consists of 14 residues. Germline-derived CDR1 and CDR2 are SEHNR and FQNEAQ (reference sequence). The CDR3 sequence: CASGNRDRVYEQYF. Here the CDR3 DNA reads TGTGCCAGCGGAAACCGGGACAGGGTCTACGAGCAGTACTTC.

The V gene is TRBV4-1, the J gene TRBJ2-1, with 8 positions matching TRBD2. Germline trimming cut 7 bases from V and 4 bases from J; bases unmatched to any gene: 9. The CDR3 is made up of 15 amino acids. Germline V gene lookup returns CDR1 MGHRA and CDR2 YSYEKL. This chain's CDR3 is CASIRREGLYNEQFF. Written as DNA, the CDR3 is TGCGCCAGCATTAGACGGGAGGGCCTTTACAATGAGCAGTTCTTC.

The sample holds many counts of this clonotype. The rearrangement links TRBV10-3 to TRBJ2-3; TRBD1 matches at 9 bases. V was pared by 10 bases and J by 4 bases, with 6 bases of the junction left unmatched. The germline CDR1 and CDR2 sequences are ENHRY and SYGVKD. The CDR3 consists of 13 residues. This CDR3 is CANRDRAADTQYF. DNA of the CDR3: TGTGCCAACCGGGACAGGGCAGCAGATACGCAGTATTTT.

This clonotype has at least ten counts. The chain joins TRBV20-1 to TRBJ2-7; perhaps TRBD2 as D (6 bases). The CDR3 totals 15 residues. CDR1 is DFQATT, CDR2 SNEGSKA, per germline (reference sequence). The germline V and J ends were trimmed by 0 bases and 3 bases, with 15 bases remaining between them. The CDR3 is CSARDGGRGIYEQYF. The DNA for the CDR3 is TGCAGTGCTAGAGATGGGGGACGGGGGATCTACGAGCAGTACTTC.

This clonotype was found many times. This chain uses TRBV6-5 with TRBJ2-1; no clear D. The CDR3 length is 15 residues. V lost 4 bases and J lost 1, with 11 bases in between. The V gene's germline CDR1 is MNHEY and CDR2 SVGAGI. The CDR3 is CASSSYWKSYNEQFF. The CDR3 DNA follows: TGTGCCAGCAGTTCTTACTGGAAGTCCTACAATGAGCAGTTCTTC.

This clonotype was recorded many times. V and J are TRBV27 and TRBJ1-6; maybe TRBD1 (5 bases). Between the trimmed V and J ends, which lost 0 bases and 6 bases, there was a span of 9 bases. This CDR3 has 15 amino acids. Germline V gives CDR1 MNHEY, CDR2 SMNVEV (reference sequence). The CDR3 sequence: CASSLSGPLNSPLHF. CDR3 nucleotides: TGTGCCAGCAGTTTATCGGGGCCTCTTAATTCACCCCTCCACTTT.

This clonotype occurred many times. The V and J genes are TRBV6-6 and TRBJ1-4; possibly TRBD1 for D (5 bases). This CDR3 region has 12 residues. Trimming left V 4 bases short and J 8 bases short, with 8 bases between. CDR1 is MNHNY, CDR2 SVGAGI, per germline (reference sequence). CDR3 DNA: TGTGCCAGCAGTTTCCGGGACGAAAAACTGTTTTTT. Protein sequence: CASSFRDEKLFF.

Many counts were recorded for this clonotype. This chain links TRBV6-1 with TRBJ1-6; no clear D. Trimming pared 6 bases from V and 9 bases from J, leaving 21 bases between. Germline V gives CDR1 MNHNS, CDR2 SASEGT. The CDR3 runs 16 residues. Here the CDR3 reads CASRLHSVLTASPLHF. The CDR3 DNA reads as TGTGCCAGCAGACTGCATAGCGTATTGACCGCTTCACCCCTCCACTTT.

This clonotype was detected ten times or more. The chain joins TRBV5-1 to TRBJ1-2; D gene uncertain. The CDR3 covers 13 residues. Trimming took off 4 bases at V and 3 bases at J, with 10 bases between the two ends. CDR1 is SGHRS, CDR2 YFSETQ, per germline. CDR3 bases: TGCGCCAGCAGCCGCCGGGAGGACTATGGCTACACCTTC. It codes for CASSRREDYGYTF.

This clonotype was recorded at least ten times. The chain carries TRBV20-1 and TRBJ2-5; D unresolved. The CDR3 has 17 amino acids. Between the trimmed V and J ends, which lost 0 bases and 5 bases, there was a span of 22 bases. Germline V gives CDR1 DFQATT, CDR2 SNEGSKA (reference sequence). DNA for the CDR3: TGCAGTGCTAGAGAGCCGGTCTCAGTAGATCAGTGGGAGACCCAGTACTTC. Amino acid sequence: CSAREPVSVDQWETQYF.

This clonotype was found many times. V gene TRBV7-2 combines with J gene TRBJ1-6, with D unresolved. Trimming pared 5 bases from V and 6 bases from J, leaving 14 bases between. There are 15 residues in the CDR3. The germline V gene encodes CDR1 SGHTA and CDR2 FQGNSA. In DNA form, the CDR3 reads TGTGCCAGCAGCCGAAACAGTTACCCTAATTCACCCCTCCACTTT. It is translated as CASSRNSYPNSPLHF.

Ten or more counts support this clonotype. The rearrangement links TRBV12-3 or TRBV12-4 to TRBJ1-6; TRBD1 might be the D (6 bases). V shed 7 bases and J shed 6 bases, with 16 bases lying between them. This CDR3 has 15 residues. CDR3 coding DNA: TGTGCCAGCACCCAAGGAGGGGGGAGTAATTCACCCCTCCACTTT. Translated, it gives CASTQGGGSNSPLHF.

V is TRBV6-5 and J is TRBJ1-2; TRBD1 aligns across 7 bases. The CDR3 is 13 amino acids. With V trimmed by 4 bases and J by 8 bases, 7 bases remained unmatched. Germline CDR1 and CDR2: MNHEY and SVGAGI. The CDR3 nucleotides read TGTGCCAGCAGTTCTCGACAGGGTGAGGGCTACACCTTC. Protein product: CASSSRQGEGYTF.

The chain has TRBV29-1 and TRBJ2-7; D perhaps matches TRBD2 (5 bases). Trimming pared 7 bases from V and 3 bases from J, leaving 13 bases between. Germline V lookup: CDR1 SQVTM, CDR2 ANQGSEA. The CDR3 runs to 12 residues. The CDR3 sequence is CSAEGRGYEQYF. DNA of the CDR3: TGCAGCGCCGAAGGACGGGGCTACGAGCAGTACTTC.

This clonotype came up a few times. V usage is TRBV6-4 and J usage is TRBJ2-2, with 9 nucleotides matching TRBD2. V was pared by 4 bases and J by 4 bases, with 1 base of the junction left unmatched. This CDR3 is built from 14 residues. CDR1 MRHNA and CDR2 SNTAGT come from the germline V gene. DNA for the CDR3: TGTGCCAGCAGTGGCGGGGGGGCCACCGGGGAGCTGTTTTTT. Amino acids: CASSGGGATGELFF.

This clonotype showed up many times. The rearrangement joins TRBV29-1 to TRBJ2-3; TRBD2 agrees at 7 bases. The germline V gene has CDR1 SQVTM and CDR2 ANQGSEA. J gave up 2 bases and V 3 bases, and 5 bases lay outside the gene matches. The CDR3 runs 14 residues. For the CDR3, the DNA is TGCAGCGTTGACCCGGGACTACACACAGATACGCAGTATTTT. Its translation is CSVDPGLHTDTQYF.

This clonotype appeared many times. This rearrangement joins TRBV9 to TRBJ1-1, with a tentative D call TRBD1 (6 bases). The V and J ends lost 3 bases and 0 bases respectively, with 15 bases between them. There are 16 residues in the CDR3. The V gene's germline CDR1 is SGDLS and CDR2 YYNGEE. This CDR3 reads CASSAFPGHLNTEAFF. CDR3 bases: TGTGCCAGCAGCGCGTTTCCGGGACACCTGAACACTGAAGCTTTCTTT.

The rearrangement joins TRBV15 to TRBJ2-3, with no clear D. Germline V gene sequence: CDR1 LNHNV, CDR2 YYDKDF (reference sequence). Trimming removed 0 bases at V and 1 base at J, with 5 bases between. The CDR3 length is 14 residues. This chain's CDR3 is CATSRDIGTDTQYF. The CDR3 region has the DNA TGTGCCACCAGCAGAGATATAGGCACAGATACGCAGTATTTT.

This clonotype was recorded many times. Mismatch with germline at one junction end may stem from a read error. V and J are TRBV27 and TRBJ1-1; D ambiguous. CDR1 is MNHEY and CDR2 is SMNVEV in the germline V gene (reference sequence). The CDR3 is 12 residues long. DNA of the CDR3: TGTGCCAGCAGTTTCCCTTTTCCCGCCAGGACGTTT. Translation: CASSFPFPARTF.

This clonotype was seen ten or more times. The gene calls are TRBV4-1 and TRBJ1-1; unclear D gene. The CDR3 consists of 14 residues. Germline V gene lookup returns CDR1 MGHRA and CDR2 YSYEKL. Trimming removed 4 bases from V and 2 bases from J, with 11 bases in between. The CDR3 protein is CASSRNRQNTEAFF. CDR3 in DNA: TGCGCCAGCAGCCGCAATCGACAAAACACTGAAGCTTTCTTT.

This clonotype was observed many times. This chain joins TRBV5-5 and TRBJ1-5, with TRBD1 as a possible D gene (5 bases). CDR3 length: 14 residues. The V end lost 4 bases, the J end lost 4 bases, and 12 bases lay between the germline ends. Per the germline V gene, CDR1 is SGHKS and CDR2 is YYEKEE (reference sequence). CDR3 loop: CASSPRDGNQPQHF. The CDR3 DNA sequence: TGTGCCAGCAGCCCAAGGGACGGAAATCAGCCCCAGCATTTT.

In its sample, this clonotype was seen many times. The chain is built from TRBV28 and TRBJ2-5; 9 bases fit TRBD2. V dropped 5 bases and J dropped 2; count of bases not matched to a gene: 9. Germline V gene lookup returns CDR1 MDHEN and CDR2 SYDVKM. The CDR3 length is 16 residues. The CDR3 is CASSLPGGGGQETQYF. The CDR3 DNA sequence: TGTGCCAGCAGTCTACCCGGCGGGGGGGGACAAGAGACCCAGTACTTC. Combining the CDR3 with reference TRBV28 and TRBJ2-5 gives the whole variable domain DVKVTQSSRYLVKRTGEKVFLECVQDMDHENMFWYRQDPGLGLRLIYFSYDVKMKEKGDIPEGYSVSREKKERFSLILESASTNQTSMYLCASSLPGGGGQETQYFGPGTRLLVL.

This clonotype was counted ten times or more. The chain is built from TRBV5-1 and TRBJ2-3; 9 bases agree with TRBD2. The CDR3 loop spans 15 amino acids. Germline V lookup: CDR1 SGHRS, CDR2 YFSETQ. V shed 5 bases and J 3 bases; nucleotides not matched to a gene: 7. CDR3 in amino acids: CASSSSGGTTDTQYF. The CDR3 DNA sequence: TGCGCCAGCAGTTCCAGCGGGGGGACGACAGATACGCAGTATTTT.

In this sample, this clonotype turned up a few times. The rearrangement uses TRBV5-5 and TRBJ1-1, with 7 bases matching TRBD1. Germline lookup yields CDR1 SGHKS and CDR2 YYEKEE (reference sequence). V gave up 4 bases and J gave up 0 bases; unmatched junction bases: 6. The CDR3 sequence is 15 residues long. The CDR3 nucleotides are TGTGCCAGCAGCCGGGGGACAGCGCTGAACACTGAAGCTTTCTTT. Translating it yields CASSRGTALNTEAFF.